This T cell receptor (beta chain) was retrieved from a study of identical twins (dated by TCRdb to about 2016). Describing the broader study: To test whether fetal clonotypes persist, this study deep-sequenced TCR alpha and beta repertoires from monozygotic twins, from unrelated adults of various ages, and from cord blood. Replicate twin experiments were performed at different times using different library preparation protocols to rule out contamination.

General study outcomes and caveats: Out-of-frame TCR alpha sequences shared between twins showed an excess of low generation-probability sequences compared with coincidental sharing between unrelated individuals. In monozygotic twins, out-of-frame TCR alpha sharing was systematically underestimated by recombination models, although the models agreed with sharing between unrelated individuals. The excess sharing between twins in beta out-of-frame sequences was weaker because fewer shared sequences reduced the signal-to-noise ratio. Abundant cord blood beta clonotypes carried fewer insertions; young adult naive repertoires showed a weaker similar trend, while memory repertoires showed none. Invariant T cells such as MAIT and iNKT could partly confound zero-insertion analyses, although diverse VJ usage argued against such confounding for most clonotypes. Because the same donors could not be followed over many years, conclusions were based on cross-sectional statistical analysis.

The receptor library was made with 5' RACE. The sequencing machine was an Illumina HiSeq 2000. Template switching added a universal primer binding site, and the final cDNA carried a unique molecular identifier that allowed TCR cDNA molecules to be counted accurately. Specific primers in the conserved constant-segment region were used to synthesize first-strand cDNA for the TCR alpha and beta chains. Each cDNA library was double barcoded, with a SMART-Mk sample barcode plus Illumina barcodes, to control for contamination. Two successive PCR steps introduced TruSeq adapter sequences along with Illumina sample barcodes. The TCR alpha and beta cDNA libraries were sequenced on the Illumina HiSeq platform using custom primers. The study's own analysis went as follows. Unique molecular identifiers were extracted from raw reads with MiGEC, and CDR3 positions were determined with MiXCR. Recombination models were inferred per individual with the repgenHMM and IGoR tools using an EM algorithm. Shared clonotypes were analyzed with the tcR package in R, and sharing was normalized by the product of cloneset sizes. To study raw recombination without the effects of thymic and clonal selection, out-of-frame nonproductive sequences were analyzed. The raw public data were reprocessed by TCRdb itself: fastp quality trimming at Q25, MiXCR clonotype calling, in-frame beta chains only. Identical CDR3 proteins give one entry, which carries the most common genes and DNA. The V and J calls, along with clone size, are taken from TCRdb and not from the paper's own processing. Recorded for this sample are under 250,000 distinct CDR3 sequences; roughly 13% of them occurred a single time. The ten largest clonotypes hold about 3.9% of the sample.

About this clonotype itself: No antigen is known for it. Within one base of it there is no much larger clone, and no base qualities were kept.

V is cut back by 1 base and J by 2 bases, with 1 base in the junction unmatched. The CDR3 holds 15 amino acids from the cysteine to the phenylalanine. Here the CDR3 DNA is all that survives: 45 bases in frame from base 1. The germline V gene encodes CDR1 DFQATT and CDR2 SNEGSKA (reference sequence). Every donor was a healthy Caucasian. The twin cohort comprised three pairs of female monozygotic twins, all aged about 18 to 29 years. Using Miltenyi CD45RO+ enrichment and human naive T-cell isolation kits, memory (CD45RO+) and naive T cells were isolated from PBMC. The same sample was also used in a study of yellow fever vaccine responses in identical twins. As that second paper reports: According to the authors, in identical twins the way T cells responded to vaccination appeared partly convergent and partly personalized. In the study, vaccine-responding T cell clones were precisely tracked in identical twins.

The specimen sequenced was memory (CD45RO+) T cells sorted from blood. Explained via the paper, the cell subset or site label denotes: CD45RO+ enriched T cells. The source is a woman aged 18-29 years in good health. Rearrangement joined TRBV20-1 to TRBJ2-3; 12 of the junction bases match TRBD2. The CDR3 reads CSARASGRVTDTQYF. Read as DNA, the sequence is TGCAGTGCTAGAGCTAGCGGGAGGGTCACAGATACGCAGTATTTT.